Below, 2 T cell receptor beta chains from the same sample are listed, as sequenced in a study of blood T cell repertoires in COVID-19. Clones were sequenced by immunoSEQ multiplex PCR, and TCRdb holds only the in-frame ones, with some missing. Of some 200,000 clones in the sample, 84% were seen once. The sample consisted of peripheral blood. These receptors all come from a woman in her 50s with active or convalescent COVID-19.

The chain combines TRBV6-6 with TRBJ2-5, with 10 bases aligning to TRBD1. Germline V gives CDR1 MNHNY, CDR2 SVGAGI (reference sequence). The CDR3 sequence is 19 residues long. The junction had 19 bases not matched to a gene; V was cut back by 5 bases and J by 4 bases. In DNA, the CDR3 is TGTGCCAGCAGTCACAATGTCAGCCCGGGACAGGGGAGGGGAGAGACCCAGTACTTC. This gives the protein CASSHNVSPGQGRGETQYF.

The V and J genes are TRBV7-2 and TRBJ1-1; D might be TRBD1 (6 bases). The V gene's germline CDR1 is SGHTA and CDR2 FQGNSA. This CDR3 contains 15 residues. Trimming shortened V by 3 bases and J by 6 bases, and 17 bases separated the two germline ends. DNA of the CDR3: TGTGCCAGCAGCTTTAGTGGGGACAAAAGGGCTGAAGCTTTCTTT. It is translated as CASSFSGDKRAEAFF.